The 8 T cell receptor beta chains reported below all come from one sample, sequenced in a study of blood T cell repertoires in COVID-19. This table comes from immunoSEQ multiplex PCR, and its TCRdb copy is limited to in-frame clones, with some not included. The sample has about 210,000 clones, around 85% seen once. Material for sequencing was peripheral blood. These receptors came from a middle-aged man with COVID-19, enrolled during active disease.

Only a few counts were recorded for this clone. The rearrangement joins TRBV7-2 to TRBJ2-1; a weak D match, TRBD1 (6 bases). Germline-derived CDR1 and CDR2 are SGHTA and FQGNSA. The CDR3 sequence is 14 residues long. V lost 7 bases, J lost 8 bases, and 18 bases lay in between. The CDR3 nucleotides are TGTGCCAGCATCTTTGACAGGCAGGTCGATGAGCAGTTCTTC. This sequence encodes CASIFDRQVDEQFF. The variable domain in full, with the rest retrieved from reference TRBV7-2 and TRBJ2-1, is GAGVSQSPSNKVTEKGKDVELRCDPISGHTALYWYRQSLGQGLEFLIYFQGNSAPDKSGLPSDRFSAERTGGSVSTLTIQRTQQEDSAVYLCASIFDRQVDEQFFGPGTRLTVL.

The chain recombines TRBV16 with TRBJ1-6; D unclear. V gave up 2 bases and J gave up 9 bases, with 14 bases separating them. Germline CDR1 KGHSY, CDR2 FQNENV. The CDR3 covers 15 residues. CDR3 protein: CASSQNPRQSSPLHF. The CDR3, as DNA: TGTGCCAGCAGCCAAAACCCCAGGCAGAGTTCACCCCTCCACTTT.

This clone appeared a few times. This rearrangement joins TRBV4-1 to TRBJ1-1, with 9 bases aligning to TRBD1. The V gene's germline CDR1 is MGHRA and CDR2 YSYEKL. This CDR3 spans 17 amino acids. Trimming removed 7 bases from V and 8 bases from J; junction bases left unmatched: 20. CDR3 loop: CASNDQDRGPTGWEAFF. In DNA, the CDR3 is TGCGCCAGCAATGACCAGGACAGGGGCCCGACTGGGTGGGAAGCTTTCTTT.

J is TRBJ1-4 and V is TRBV4-2; 10 bases fit TRBD1. CDR1 and CDR2 from the germline V gene are LGHNA and YNFKEQ. Trimming cost V 1 base and J 5 bases; bases outside gene matches: 4. CDR3 length: 16 amino acids. CDR3 bases: TGTGCCAGCAGCCAAGGCCTGGGACAGGGGAATGAAAAACTGTTTTTT. This codes for CASSQGLGQGNEKLFF.

The V and J genes are TRBV27 and TRBJ2-7, with a possible D match to TRBD1 (6 bases). This CDR3 comprises 13 residues. Deletions cut 8 bases from V and 4 bases from J, with 15 bases between. Germline-derived CDR1 and CDR2 are MNHEY and SMNVEV (reference sequence). This chain's CDR3 is CASRLQGQYEQYF. The CDR3, as DNA: TGTGCCAGCCGCCTGCAGGGGCAATACGAGCAGTACTTC.

This clone was detected once. This rearrangement joins TRBV4-3 to TRBJ2-1, with 7 bases lining up with TRBD1. V was pared by 2 bases and J by 0 bases, with 1 base of the junction left unmatched. The germline CDR1 and CDR2 sequences are LGHNA and YSLEER. The CDR3 is made up of 15 amino acids. Here the CDR3 reads CASSQNRGSYNEQFF. The CDR3 DNA reads TGCGCCAGCAGCCAAAACAGGGGCTCCTACAATGAGCAGTTCTTC.

The chain recombines TRBV28 with TRBJ2-7; TRBD1 matches at 7 bases. The CDR3 consists of 11 residues. The V gene end was trimmed by 6 bases and the J gene end by 11 bases; junction bases not matched to a gene: 7. Per the germline V gene, CDR1 is MDHEN and CDR2 is SYDVKM. This CDR3 reads CASRDDRAEYF. Written as DNA, the CDR3 is TGTGCCAGCAGAGACGACAGGGCGGAGTACTTC.

The V and J genes are TRBV19 and TRBJ1-2; the match to TRBD1 covers 7 bases. Trimming at V came to 4 bases and at J to 4 bases, leaving 9 bases not matched to a gene. The CDR3 consists of 15 residues. Germline-derived CDR1 and CDR2 are LNHDA and SQIVND (reference sequence). The CDR3 protein is CASSTQPGTVYGYTF. CDR3 bases: TGTGCCAGTAGTACCCAACCCGGGACAGTCTATGGCTACACCTTC. The full variable domain, in which reference TRBV19 and TRBJ1-2 provide the parts outside the CDR3, is DGGITQSPKYLFRKEGQNVTLSCEQNLNHDAMYWYRQDPGQGLRLIYYSQIVNDFQKGDIAEGYSVSREKKESFPLTVTSAQKNPTAFYLCASSTQPGTVYGYTFGSGTRLTVV.